Listed below are T cell receptor beta chains from one sample, sequenced in a study of blood T cell repertoires in COVID-19. Data came from immunoSEQ multiplex PCR; TCRdb stores just in-frame clones and leaves some out. The sample contains tens of thousands of clones, about four fifths of which appear only once. Input material: peripheral blood. Source of these receptors: a man aged 60-69 years with active COVID-19. Each CDR3 is given with its conserved first and last residue. D genes are given only for firm matches. A row's size may be missing; if present it is once, few, many or a size class.

TRBJ1-2,TRBV2,few,TRBD1,TGTGCCAGCATACTCCCTCGACAGGGTGTAGGAAAAGGCTACACCTTC,CASILPRQGVGKGYTF
TRBJ2-3,TRBV24-1,.,TRBD1,TGTGCCACCAGTGAACCGGGACAGGGCCGGGCAGATACGCAGTATTTT,CATSEPGQGRADTQYF
TRBJ1-2,TRBV28,.,.,TGTGCCAGCAGTTCAGGGACAGGCTACACCTTC,CASSSGTGYTF
TRBJ1-2,TRBV5-1,.,TRBD1,TGCGCCAGCAGCTTTGACAGGGAGGATGGCTACACCTTC,CASSFDREDGYTF
TRBJ1-2,TRBV19,.,.,TGTGCCAGTAGTATAGAGATCAGGGTGGCAGGTACAAACTATGGCTACACCTTC,CASSIEIRVAGTNYGYTF
TRBJ2-5,TRBV5-3,.,TRBD2,TGTGCCATGAGCGGGAGTGTCCTGCTAGAGACCCAGTACTTC,CAMSGSVLLETQYF
TRBJ2-7,TRBV4-1,.,TRBD1,TGCGCCAGCAGCTCCGGGACAGGGGGGTTATACGAGCAGTACTTC,CASSSGTGGLYEQYF
TRBJ1-2,TRBV19,once,TRBD1,TGTGCCAGTAAGGGGACAGGATTTAACTATGGCTACACCTTC,CASKGTGFNYGYTF
TRBJ1-5,TRBV21-1,.,.,TGTGCCAGCAGCGGTAGTAAGCCCCAGCATTTT,CASSGSKPQHF
TRBJ1-4,TRBV29-1,.,TRBD1,TGCAGCGTTGGAGGGGGCATCGCAACTAATGAAAAACTGTTTTTT,CSVGGGIATNEKLFF
TRBJ2-1,TRBV27,.,TRBD2,TGTGCCAGCAGTCCGGGACTAGCCTACTCCTACAATGAGCAGTTCTTC,CASSPGLAYSYNEQFF
TRBJ1-6,TRBV4-2,medium-sized,TRBD1,TGTGCCAGCAGCCAACATATCTCTCAGGGGGATTCACCCCTCCACTTT,CASSQHISQGDSPLHF
TRBJ2-7,TRBV7-2,.,TRBD2,TGTGCCAGCAGCTCCACTAGCGGGAGTCAGAGCTCCTACGAGCAGTACTTC,CASSSTSGSQSSYEQYF
TRBJ2-3,TRBV27,.,.,TGTGCCAGCAGTGTGACATTCACAGATACGCAGTATTTT,CASSVTFTDTQYF
TRBJ1-2,TRBV30,.,.,TGTGCCTGGAACCCTTTCGTAGTCCAGGGGTCGGATTATAGCTATGGCTACACCTTC,CAWNPFVVQGSDYSYGYTF
TRBJ1-5,TRBV3-1/TRBV3-2,.,TRBD1,TGTGCCAGCAGCCAAGGCCAGGGGGCGAGCAATCAGCCCCAGCATTTT,CASSQGQGASNQPQHF
TRBJ2-5,TRBV7-6,.,.,TGTGCCAGCAGCCTCGGCGGCCGGCTACAAGAGACCCAGTACTTC,CASSLGGRLQETQYF
TRBJ1-5,TRBV19,.,TRBD1,TGTGCCAGTAGTCTTTCGGGACAGGGGGCGAATCAGCCCCAGCATTTT,CASSLSGQGANQPQHF
TRBJ1-1,TRBV11-2,.,TRBD1,TGTGCCAGCAGCCAGACAGGGACGACTGAAGCTTTCTTT,CASSQTGTTEAFF
TRBJ2-3,TRBV5-1,.,.,TGCGCCAGCAGCAAGTCGGGGAAAAACACAGATACGCAGTATTTT,CASSKSGKNTDTQYF
TRBJ2-7,TRBV7-2,once,TRBD2,TGTGCCAGCAGCTTCTCTAGCGGCAAGTCCTACGAGCAGTACTTC,CASSFSSGKSYEQYF
TRBJ1-3,TRBV7-2,.,.,TGTGCCAGCAGCTTAGCGGGCAGGGTGCCTGGAAACACCATATATTTT,CASSLAGRVPGNTIYF
TRBJ1-2,TRBV24-1,.,TRBD1,TGTGCCACCAGTGACTCCGGGACAGGGTATGGCTACACCTTC,CATSDSGTGYGYTF
TRBJ2-5,TRBV4-2,.,TRBD2,TGTGCCAGCAGCCAAGATTGGAGCGGGGGGGCCAAAGAGACCCAGTACTTC,CASSQDWSGGAKETQYF
TRBJ1-4,TRBV27,.,TRBD1,TGTGCCAGCGGACTCCTTGGACAGGGATGGGTCGAGCATGAAAAACTGTTTTTT,CASGLLGQGWVEHEKLFF
TRBJ2-3,TRBV7-3,.,TRBD1,TGTGCCAGCAGCTTAATATCGGCAGGGGGAACGGATACGCAGTATTTT,CASSLISAGGTDTQYF
TRBJ2-1,TRBV9,.,.,TGTGCCAGCAGCGGTAGCGAGAGCTCCTACAATGAGCAGTTCTTC,CASSGSESSYNEQFF
TRBJ1-2,TRBV4-1,.,.,TGCGCCAGCAGCCTACACCCCCAGGCAGCCTCCCGAGATGGCTACACCTTC,CASSLHPQAASRDGYTF
TRBJ2-2,TRBV27,.,.,TGTGCCAGCAGCCGGGACTCCCGGCGGTTGACCGGGGAGCTGTTTTTT,CASSRDSRRLTGELFF
TRBJ1-1,TRBV4-3,.,.,TGCGCCAGCAGCTTCGGGAGGGGCACTGAAGCTTTCTTT,CASSFGRGTEAFF
TRBJ2-7,TRBV14,.,.,TGTGCCAGCAGCCAAGACTACCGGGACGAGCAGTACTTC,CASSQDYRDEQYF
TRBJ2-1,TRBV15,.,TRBD2,TGTGCCACCACCAAGACGGCGGGCGCGGGAGTGGTTGATGAGCAGTTCTTC,CATTKTAGAGVVDEQFF
TRBJ2-3,TRBV4-1,.,.,TGCGCCAGCAGCCCTCGTGGGGGGGCGACTGGGGCAGATACGCAGTATTTT,CASSPRGGATGADTQYF
TRBJ2-7,TRBV25-1,.,TRBD1,TGTGCCAGCAGCGAATGGACAGGGGAGCGGGAGCAGTACTTC,CASSEWTGEREQYF
TRBJ2-3,TRBV4-2,.,.,TGTGCCAGCAGCCAGGAACCGGGACTGCTCACAGATACGCAGTATTTT,CASSQEPGLLTDTQYF
TRBJ1-2,TRBV7-8,.,TRBD1,TGTGCCAGCAGCGCCGGGACAGGGGCCTATGGCTACACCTTC,CASSAGTGAYGYTF
TRBJ1-1,TRBV5-1,.,TRBD1,TGCGCCAGCACCTGGACAGGGATCGCGAACACTGAAGCTTTCTTT,CASTWTGIANTEAFF
TRBJ2-3,TRBV3-1/TRBV3-2,.,.,TGTGCCAGCAGCCAAGGAGGGATGTGGGACTCCGAGACGCAGTATTTT,CASSQGGMWDSETQYF
TRBJ2-1,TRBV18,.,.,TGTGCCAGCTCACCGCGACTAGGCTACAATGAGCAGTTCTTC,CASSPRLGYNEQFF
TRBJ2-1,TRBV5-1,.,TRBD1,TGCGCCAGCAGCCCAGGGGGCACCTACAATGAGCAGTTCTTC,CASSPGGTYNEQFF
TRBJ2-1,TRBV2,.,TRBD1,TGTGCCAGCAGTGGGACAGGGGTGAATGAGCAGTTCTTC,CASSGTGVNEQFF
TRBJ2-7,TRBV2,.,TRBD1,TGTGCCAGCGGGGAAATGGACAGGTCCTACGAGCAGTACTTC,CASGEMDRSYEQYF
TRBJ2-1,TRBV19,.,TRBD2,TGTGCCAGTAGTTTCGGGGGGGCGGCTTTGAATGAGCAGTTCTTC,CASSFGGAALNEQFF
TRBJ2-3,TRBV7-9,.,TRBD2,TGTGCCAGCAGCTTTGGACTAGCGGGAGATGCAGATACGCAGTATTTT,CASSFGLAGDADTQYF